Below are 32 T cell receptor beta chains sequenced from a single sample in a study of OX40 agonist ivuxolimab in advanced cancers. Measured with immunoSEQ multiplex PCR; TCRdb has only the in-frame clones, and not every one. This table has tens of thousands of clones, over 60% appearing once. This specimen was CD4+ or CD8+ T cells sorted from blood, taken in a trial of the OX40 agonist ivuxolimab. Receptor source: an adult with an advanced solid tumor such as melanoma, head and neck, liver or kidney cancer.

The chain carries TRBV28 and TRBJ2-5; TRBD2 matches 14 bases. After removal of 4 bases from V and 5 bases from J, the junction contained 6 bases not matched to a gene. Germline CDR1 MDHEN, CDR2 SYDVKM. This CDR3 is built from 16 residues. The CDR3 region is CASSSTSGRGRETQYF. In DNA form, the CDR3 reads TGTGCCAGCAGTTCGACTAGCGGGAGGGGTAGGGAGACCCAGTACTTC. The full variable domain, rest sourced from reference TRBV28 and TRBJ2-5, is DVKVTQSSRYLVKRTGEKVFLECVQDMDHENMFWYRQDPGLGLRLIYFSYDVKMKEKGDIPEGYSVSREKKERFSLILESASTNQTSMYLCASSSTSGRGRETQYFGPGTRLLVL.

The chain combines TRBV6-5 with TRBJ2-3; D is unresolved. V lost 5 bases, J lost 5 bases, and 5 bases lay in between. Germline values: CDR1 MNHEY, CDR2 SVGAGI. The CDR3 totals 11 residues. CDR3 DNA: TGTGCCAGCAGTCAACTAGATACGCAGTATTTT. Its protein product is CASSQLDTQYF.

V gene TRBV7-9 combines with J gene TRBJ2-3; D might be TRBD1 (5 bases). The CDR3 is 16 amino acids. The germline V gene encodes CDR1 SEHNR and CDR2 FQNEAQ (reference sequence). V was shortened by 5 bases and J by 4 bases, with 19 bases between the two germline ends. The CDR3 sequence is CASSLNGPQGADTQYF. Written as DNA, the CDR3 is TGTGCCAGCAGCCTAAATGGTCCCCAGGGCGCAGATACGCAGTATTTT.

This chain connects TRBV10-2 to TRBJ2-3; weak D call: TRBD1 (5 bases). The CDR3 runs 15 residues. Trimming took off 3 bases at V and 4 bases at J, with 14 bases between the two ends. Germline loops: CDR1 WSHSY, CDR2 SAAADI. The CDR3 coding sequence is TGCGCCAGCAGTGAACAGGCCAAACCCCCAGATACGCAGTATTTT. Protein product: CASSEQAKPPDTQYF.

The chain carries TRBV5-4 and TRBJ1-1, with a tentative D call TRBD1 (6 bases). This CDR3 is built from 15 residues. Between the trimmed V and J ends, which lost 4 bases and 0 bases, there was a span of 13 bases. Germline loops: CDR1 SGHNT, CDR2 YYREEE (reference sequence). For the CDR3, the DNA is TGTGCCAGCAGCCGGGACATCCGATTGAACACTGAAGCTTTCTTT. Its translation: CASSRDIRLNTEAFF. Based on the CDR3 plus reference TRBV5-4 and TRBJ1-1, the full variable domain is ETGVTQSPTHLIKTRGQQVTLRCSSQSGHNTVSWYQQALGQGPQFIFQYYREEENGRGNFPPRFSGLQFPNYSSELNVNALELDDSALYLCASSRDIRLNTEAFFGQGTRLTVV.

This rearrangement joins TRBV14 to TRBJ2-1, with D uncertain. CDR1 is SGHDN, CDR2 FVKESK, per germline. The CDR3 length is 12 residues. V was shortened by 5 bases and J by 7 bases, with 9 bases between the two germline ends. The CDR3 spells CASSSRFNEQFF. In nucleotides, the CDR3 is TGTGCCAGCAGCTCCCGTTTTAATGAGCAGTTCTTC. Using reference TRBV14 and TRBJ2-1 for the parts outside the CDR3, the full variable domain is EAGVTQFPSHSVIEKGQTVTLRCDPISGHDNLYWYRRVMGKEIKFLLHFVKESKQDESGMPNNRFLAERTGGTYSTLKVQPAELEDSGVYFCASSSRFNEQFFGPGTRLTVL.

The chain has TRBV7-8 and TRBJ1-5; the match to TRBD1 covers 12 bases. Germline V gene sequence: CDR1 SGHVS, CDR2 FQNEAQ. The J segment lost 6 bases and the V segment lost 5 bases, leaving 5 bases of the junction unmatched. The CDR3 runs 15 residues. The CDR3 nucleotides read TGTGCCAGCAGCACAGGGACAGGGGGCGGTCAGCCCCAGCATTTT. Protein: CASSTGTGGGQPQHF.

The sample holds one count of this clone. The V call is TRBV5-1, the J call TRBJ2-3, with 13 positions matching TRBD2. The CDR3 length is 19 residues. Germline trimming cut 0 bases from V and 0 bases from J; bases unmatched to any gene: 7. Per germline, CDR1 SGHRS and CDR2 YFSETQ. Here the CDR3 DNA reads TGCGCCAGCAGCTTGGACACTAGCGGGAGGGATACTAGCACAGATACGCAGTATTTT. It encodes CASSLDTSGRDTSTDTQYF.

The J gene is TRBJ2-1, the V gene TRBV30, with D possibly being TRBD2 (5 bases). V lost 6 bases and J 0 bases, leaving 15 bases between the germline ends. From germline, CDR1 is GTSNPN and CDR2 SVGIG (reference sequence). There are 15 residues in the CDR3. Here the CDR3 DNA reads TGTGCCTGCTTACATAGCGTCAGCTCCTACAATGAGCAGTTCTTC. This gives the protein CACLHSVSSYNEQFF.

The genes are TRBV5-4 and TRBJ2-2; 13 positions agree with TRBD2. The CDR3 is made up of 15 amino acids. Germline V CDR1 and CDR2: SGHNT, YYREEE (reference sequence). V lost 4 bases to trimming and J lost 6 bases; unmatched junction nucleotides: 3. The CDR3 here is CASSGTSGTPGELFF. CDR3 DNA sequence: TGTGCCAGCAGCGGGACTAGCGGGACCCCCGGGGAGCTGTTTTTT.

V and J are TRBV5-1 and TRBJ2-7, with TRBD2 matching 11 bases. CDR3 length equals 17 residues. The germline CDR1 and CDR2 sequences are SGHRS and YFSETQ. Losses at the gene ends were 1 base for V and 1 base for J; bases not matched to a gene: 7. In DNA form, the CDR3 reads TGCGCCAGCAGCTTGAGGGTAGCGGGAGGGCCGTCCTACGAGCAGTACTTC. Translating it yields CASSLRVAGGPSYEQYF.

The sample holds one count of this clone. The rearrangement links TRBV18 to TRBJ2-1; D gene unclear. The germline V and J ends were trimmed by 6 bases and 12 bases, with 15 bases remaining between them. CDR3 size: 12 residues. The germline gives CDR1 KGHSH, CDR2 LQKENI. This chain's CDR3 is CASSLDDIVQFF. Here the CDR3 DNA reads TGTGCCAGCTCCCTGGACGATATTGTGCAGTTCTTC. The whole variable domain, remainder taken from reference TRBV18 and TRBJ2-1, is NAGVMQNPRHLVRRRGQEARLRCSPMKGHSHVYWYRQLPEEGLKFMVYLQKENIIDESGMPKERFSAEFPKEGPSILRIQQVVRGDSAAYFCASSLDDIVQFFGPGTRLTVL.

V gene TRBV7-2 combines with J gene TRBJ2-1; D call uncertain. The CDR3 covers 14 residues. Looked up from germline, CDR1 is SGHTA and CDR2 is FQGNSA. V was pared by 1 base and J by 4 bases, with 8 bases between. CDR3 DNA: TGTGCCAGCAGCTTAGGCCTAGAATACAATGAGCAGTTCTTC. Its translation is CASSLGLEYNEQFF.

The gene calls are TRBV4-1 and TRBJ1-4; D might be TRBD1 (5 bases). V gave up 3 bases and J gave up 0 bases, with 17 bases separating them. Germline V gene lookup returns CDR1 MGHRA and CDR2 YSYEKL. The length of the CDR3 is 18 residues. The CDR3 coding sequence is TGCGCCAGCAGCCAGGCCGGGGGGGGGTTCCCAACTAATGAAAAACTGTTTTTT. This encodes CASSQAGGGFPTNEKLFF.

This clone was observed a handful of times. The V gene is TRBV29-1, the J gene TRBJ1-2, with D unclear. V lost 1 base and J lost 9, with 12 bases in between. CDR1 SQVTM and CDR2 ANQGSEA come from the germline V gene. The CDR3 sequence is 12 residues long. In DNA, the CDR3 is TGCAGCGTTGAAGTGACCCGAAGGAGCTACACCTTC. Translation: CSVEVTRRSYTF. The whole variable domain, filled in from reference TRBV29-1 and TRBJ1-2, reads SAVISQKPSRDICQRGTSLTIQCQVDSQVTMMFWYRQQPGQSLTLIATANQGSEATYESGFVIDKFPISRPNLTFSTLTVSNMSPEDSSIYLCSVEVTRRSYTFGSGTRLTVV.

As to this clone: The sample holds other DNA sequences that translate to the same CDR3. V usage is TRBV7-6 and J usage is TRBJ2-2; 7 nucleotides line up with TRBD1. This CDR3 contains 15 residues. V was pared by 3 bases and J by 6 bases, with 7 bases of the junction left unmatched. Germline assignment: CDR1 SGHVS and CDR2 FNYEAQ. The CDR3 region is CASSFPGGRAGELFF. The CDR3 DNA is TGTGCCAGCAGCTTTCCAGGGGGTCGGGCCGGGGAGCTGTTTTTT.

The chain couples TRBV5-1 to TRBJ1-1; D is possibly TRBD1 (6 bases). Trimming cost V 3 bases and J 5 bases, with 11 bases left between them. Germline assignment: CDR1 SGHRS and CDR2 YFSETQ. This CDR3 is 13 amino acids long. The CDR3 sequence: CASSSQGRTEAFF. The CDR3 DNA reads TGCGCCAGCAGCTCCCAGGGGAGGACTGAAGCTTTCTTT.

The DNA for the CDR3 is TGCGCCAGCAGCAGAGCTAGCGGGAGCTCCTACAATGAGCAGTTCTTC. It translates to CASSRASGSSYNEQFF. The genes are TRBV5-1 and TRBJ2-1, with TRBD2 matching over 10 bases. Looked up from germline, CDR1 is SGHRS and CDR2 is YFSETQ. This CDR3 is 16 amino acids long. Trimming removed 4 bases from V and 0 bases from J; junction bases left unmatched: 4.

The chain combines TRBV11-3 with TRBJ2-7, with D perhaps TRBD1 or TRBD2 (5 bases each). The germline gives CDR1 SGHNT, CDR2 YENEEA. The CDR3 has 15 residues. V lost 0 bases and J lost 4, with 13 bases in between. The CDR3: CASSLEPGPYYEQYF. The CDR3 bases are TGTGCCAGCAGCTTAGAACCGGGGCCTTATTACGAGCAGTACTTC.

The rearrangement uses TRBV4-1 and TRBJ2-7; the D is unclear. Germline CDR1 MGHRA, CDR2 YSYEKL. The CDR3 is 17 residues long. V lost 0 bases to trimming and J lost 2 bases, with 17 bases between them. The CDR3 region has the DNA TGCGCCAGCAGCCAAGATATCCCTTTTGCAGGAACCTACGAGCAGTACTTC. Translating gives CASSQDIPFAGTYEQYF.

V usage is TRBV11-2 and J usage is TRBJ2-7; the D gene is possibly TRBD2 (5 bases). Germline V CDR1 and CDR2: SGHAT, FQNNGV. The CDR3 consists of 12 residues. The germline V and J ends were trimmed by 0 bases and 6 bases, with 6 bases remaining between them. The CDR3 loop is CASSLDRGEQYF. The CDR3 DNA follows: TGTGCCAGCAGCTTAGATCGGGGCGAGCAGTACTTC.

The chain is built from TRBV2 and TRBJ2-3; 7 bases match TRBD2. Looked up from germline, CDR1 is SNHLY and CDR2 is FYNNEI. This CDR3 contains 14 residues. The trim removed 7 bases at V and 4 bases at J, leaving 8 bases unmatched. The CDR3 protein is CASTAGVPADTQYF. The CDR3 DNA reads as TGTGCCAGCACGGCGGGGGTCCCGGCAGATACGCAGTATTTT.

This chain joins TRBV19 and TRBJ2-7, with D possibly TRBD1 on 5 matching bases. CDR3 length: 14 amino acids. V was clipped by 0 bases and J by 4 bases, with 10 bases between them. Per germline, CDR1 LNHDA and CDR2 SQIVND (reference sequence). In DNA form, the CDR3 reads TGTGCCAGTAGTATAGAACACAGGATGTACGAGCAGTACTTC. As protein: CASSIEHRMYEQYF.

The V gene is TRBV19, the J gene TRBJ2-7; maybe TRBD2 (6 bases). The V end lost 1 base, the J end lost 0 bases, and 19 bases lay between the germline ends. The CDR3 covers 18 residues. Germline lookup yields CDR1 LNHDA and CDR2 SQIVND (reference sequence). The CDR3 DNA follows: TGTGCCAGTAGTATAGGGGGGACTGACACCCCGAGCTCCTACGAGCAGTACTTC. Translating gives CASSIGGTDTPSSYEQYF.

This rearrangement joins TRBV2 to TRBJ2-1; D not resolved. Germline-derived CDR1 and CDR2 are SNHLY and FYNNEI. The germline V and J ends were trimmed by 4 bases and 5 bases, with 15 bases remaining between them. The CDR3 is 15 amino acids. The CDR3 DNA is TGTGCCAGCAGTGTGTCGCAGGAATCCCACAATGAGCAGTTCTTC. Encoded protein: CASSVSQESHNEQFF.

CDR3 protein: CASSYGPGLGIDTQYF. The CDR3 DNA is TGTGCCAGCAGTTACGGGCCGGGCTTAGGGATAGATACGCAGTATTTT. The chain has TRBV6-6 and TRBJ2-3; D unclear. V lost 2 bases and J 5 bases, leaving 17 bases between the germline ends. The CDR3 is made up of 16 amino acids. Germline CDR1 MNHNY, CDR2 SVGAGI (reference sequence).

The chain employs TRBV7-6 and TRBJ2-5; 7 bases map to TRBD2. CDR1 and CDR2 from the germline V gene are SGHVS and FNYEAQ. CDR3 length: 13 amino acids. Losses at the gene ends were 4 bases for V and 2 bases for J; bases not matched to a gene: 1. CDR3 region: CASSSSGQETQYF. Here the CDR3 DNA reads TGTGCCAGCAGCTCTAGCGGACAAGAGACCCAGTACTTC.

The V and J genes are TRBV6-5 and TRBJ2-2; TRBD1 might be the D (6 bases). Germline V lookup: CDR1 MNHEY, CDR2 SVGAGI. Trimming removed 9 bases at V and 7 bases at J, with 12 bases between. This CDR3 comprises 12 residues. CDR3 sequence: CASRGTHGELFF. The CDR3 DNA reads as TGTGCCAGTAGGGGGACGCACGGGGAGCTGTTTTTT.

In DNA, the CDR3 is TGCGCCAGCAGCTTGGTCCAGGACCTGTACCAAGAGACCCAGTACTTC. It specifies CASSLVQDLYQETQYF. The rearrangement uses TRBV5-1 and TRBJ2-5, with D unresolved. The V end was cut by 0 bases, the J end by 0 bases, with 12 bases between. The CDR3 totals 16 residues. CDR1 is SGHRS, CDR2 YFSETQ, per germline.

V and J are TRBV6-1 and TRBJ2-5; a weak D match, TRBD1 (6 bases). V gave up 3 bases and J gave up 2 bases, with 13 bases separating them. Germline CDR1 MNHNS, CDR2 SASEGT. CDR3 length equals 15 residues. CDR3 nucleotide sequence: TGTGCCAGCAGTGACCAGCTTAGGGGGCAAGAGACCCAGTACTTC. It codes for CASSDQLRGQETQYF.

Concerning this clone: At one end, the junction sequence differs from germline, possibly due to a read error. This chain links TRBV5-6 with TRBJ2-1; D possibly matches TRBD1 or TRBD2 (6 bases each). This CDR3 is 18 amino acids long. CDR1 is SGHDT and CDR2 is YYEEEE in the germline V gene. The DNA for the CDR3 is TGCGCCAGCAGCCAAGTTCTGGGGGGCACATCGGGGTACAATGAGCAGTTCTTC. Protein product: CASSQVLGGTSGYNEQFF.

CDR3 region: CAISARDSAQGQFF. In nucleotides, the CDR3 is TGTGCCATCAGTGCTCGAGACTCCGCGCAGGGTCAGTTCTTC. The rearrangement uses TRBV10-3 and TRBJ2-1, with a weak D call TRBD1 (5 bases). The CDR3 length is 14 residues. Trimming stripped 4 bases from V and 13 bases from J, with 20 bases between. CDR1 is ENHRY and CDR2 is SYGVKD in the germline V gene.